This T cell receptor (beta chain) was observed in a study of blood T cell repertoires in COVID-19. As for the study in general: COVID-19 samples collected from the United States, Italy and Spain covered acute and convalescent phases. PBMCs, B-cell-depleted T cells, or T cells provided the cDNA or gDNA that made up the material.

Source study methods: Reference gene primer amplification gave estimated nucleated cell counts. The repertoire was sequenced with immunoSEQ multiplex PCR; TCRdb's copy has only in-frame clones and lacks some. That table furnishes V, J and clone size, whereas the DNA furnished D and trimming. The table shows roughly 70,000 clones, with 84% occurring only once. Per the germline V gene, CDR1 is SGHTA and CDR2 is FQGNSA. This CDR3 has 15 residues. The germline V and J ends were trimmed by 1 base and 6 bases, with 12 bases remaining between them. This rearrangement joins TRBV7-2 to TRBJ2-2; a weak D match, TRBD2 (5 bases). The receptor was derived from a woman between 55 and 75 years old with acute or convalescent COVID-19. Specimen: peripheral blood. CDR3 coding DNA: TGTGCCAGCAGCTTAGACGTCATGAGGGCCGGGGAGCTGTTTTTT. Protein sequence: CASSLDVMRAGELFF.